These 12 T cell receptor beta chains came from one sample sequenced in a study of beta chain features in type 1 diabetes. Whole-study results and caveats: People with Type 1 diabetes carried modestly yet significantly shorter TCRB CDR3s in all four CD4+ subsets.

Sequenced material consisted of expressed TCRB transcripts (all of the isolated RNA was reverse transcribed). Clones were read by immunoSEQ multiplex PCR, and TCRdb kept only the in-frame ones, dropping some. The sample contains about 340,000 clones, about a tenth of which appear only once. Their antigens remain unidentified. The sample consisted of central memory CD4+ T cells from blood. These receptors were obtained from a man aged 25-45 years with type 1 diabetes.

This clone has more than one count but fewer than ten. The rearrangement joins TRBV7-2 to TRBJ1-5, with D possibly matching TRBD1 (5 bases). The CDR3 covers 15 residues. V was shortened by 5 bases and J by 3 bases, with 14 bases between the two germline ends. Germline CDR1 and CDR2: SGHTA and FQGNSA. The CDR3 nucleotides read TGTGCCAGCAGCCGGGCAGGGAGTGTCAATCAGCCCCAGCATTTT. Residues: CASSRAGSVNQPQHF.

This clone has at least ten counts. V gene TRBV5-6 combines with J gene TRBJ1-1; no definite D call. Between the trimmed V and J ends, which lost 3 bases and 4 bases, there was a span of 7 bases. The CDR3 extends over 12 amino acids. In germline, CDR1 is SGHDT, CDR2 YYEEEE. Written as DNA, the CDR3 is TGTGCCAGCAGCTCCCAGAGCACTGAAGCTTTCTTT. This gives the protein CASSSQSTEAFF.

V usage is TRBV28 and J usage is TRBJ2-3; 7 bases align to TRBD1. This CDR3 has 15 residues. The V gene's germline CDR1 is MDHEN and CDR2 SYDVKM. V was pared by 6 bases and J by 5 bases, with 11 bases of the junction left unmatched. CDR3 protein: CASSSQGKGGDTQYF. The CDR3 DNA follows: TGTGCCAGCAGCTCACAGGGGAAGGGTGGAGATACGCAGTATTTT.

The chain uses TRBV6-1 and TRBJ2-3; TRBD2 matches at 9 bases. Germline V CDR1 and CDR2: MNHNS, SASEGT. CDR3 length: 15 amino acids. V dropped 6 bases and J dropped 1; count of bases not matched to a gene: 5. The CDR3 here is CASRRASGGTDTQYF. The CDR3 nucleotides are TGTGCCAGCAGGCGGGCTAGCGGGGGCACAGATACGCAGTATTTT.

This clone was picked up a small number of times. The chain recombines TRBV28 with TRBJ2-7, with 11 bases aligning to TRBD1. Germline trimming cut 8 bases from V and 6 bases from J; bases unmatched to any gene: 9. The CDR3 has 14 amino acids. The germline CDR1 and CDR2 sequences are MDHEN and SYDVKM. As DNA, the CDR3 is TGTGCCAGCGGTGGAGGGGACAGGGGGACCGAGCAGTACTTC. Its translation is CASGGGDRGTEQYF.

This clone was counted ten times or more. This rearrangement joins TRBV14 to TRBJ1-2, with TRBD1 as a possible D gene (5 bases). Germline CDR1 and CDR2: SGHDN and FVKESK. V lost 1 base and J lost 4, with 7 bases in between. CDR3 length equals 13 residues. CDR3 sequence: CASSQVRGYGYTF. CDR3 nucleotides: TGTGCCAGCAGCCAAGTAAGGGGCTATGGCTACACCTTC.

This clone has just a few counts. The DNA of the CDR3 is TGTGCCAGTACGCGCCGGGAAGTGGATGGCTACACCTTC. It encodes CASTRREVDGYTF. The chain is built from TRBV19 and TRBJ1-2; D remains unclear. Germline V gene data show CDR1 as LNHDA and CDR2 as SQIVND (reference sequence). The CDR3 has 13 residues. V lost 7 bases and J 6 bases, leaving 15 bases between the germline ends. Filled out from reference TRBV19 and TRBJ1-2, the complete variable domain reads DGGITQSPKYLFRKEGQNVTLSCEQNLNHDAMYWYRQDPGQGLRLIYYSQIVNDFQKGDIAEGYSVSREKKESFPLTVTSAQKNPTAFYLCASTRREVDGYTFGSGTRLTVV.

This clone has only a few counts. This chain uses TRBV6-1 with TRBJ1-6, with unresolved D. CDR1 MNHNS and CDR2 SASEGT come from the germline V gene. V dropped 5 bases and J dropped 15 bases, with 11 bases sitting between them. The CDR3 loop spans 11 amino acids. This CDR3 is CASSPLQLLHF. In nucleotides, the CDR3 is TGTGCCAGCAGTCCTTTACAACTCCTCCACTTT.

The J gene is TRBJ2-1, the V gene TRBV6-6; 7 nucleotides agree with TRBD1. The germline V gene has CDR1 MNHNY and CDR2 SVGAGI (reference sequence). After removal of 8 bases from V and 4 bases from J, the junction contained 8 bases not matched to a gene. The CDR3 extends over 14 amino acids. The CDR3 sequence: CASDDRVRYNEQFF. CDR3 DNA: TGTGCCAGCGACGACAGGGTTCGGTACAATGAGCAGTTCTTC.

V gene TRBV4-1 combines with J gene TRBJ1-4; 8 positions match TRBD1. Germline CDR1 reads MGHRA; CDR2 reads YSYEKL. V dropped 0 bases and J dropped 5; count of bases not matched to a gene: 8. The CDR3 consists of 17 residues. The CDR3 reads CASSQERTGRGNEKLFF. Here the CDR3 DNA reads TGCGCCAGCAGCCAAGAGAGGACAGGGAGGGGCAATGAAAAACTGTTTTTT.

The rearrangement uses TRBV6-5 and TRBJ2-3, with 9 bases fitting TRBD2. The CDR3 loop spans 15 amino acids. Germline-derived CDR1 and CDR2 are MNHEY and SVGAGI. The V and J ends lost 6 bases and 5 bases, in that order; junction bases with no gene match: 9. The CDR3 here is CASSAGGPVKDTQYF. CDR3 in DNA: TGTGCCAGCAGCGCGGGGGGGCCGGTTAAAGATACGCAGTATTTT.

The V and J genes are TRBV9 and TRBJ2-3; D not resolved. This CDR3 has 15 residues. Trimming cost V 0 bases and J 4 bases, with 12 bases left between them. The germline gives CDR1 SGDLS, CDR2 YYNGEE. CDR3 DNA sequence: TGTGCCAGCAGCGTAGGAGGCTCCGCGGCAGATACGCAGTATTTT. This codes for CASSVGGSAADTQYF.